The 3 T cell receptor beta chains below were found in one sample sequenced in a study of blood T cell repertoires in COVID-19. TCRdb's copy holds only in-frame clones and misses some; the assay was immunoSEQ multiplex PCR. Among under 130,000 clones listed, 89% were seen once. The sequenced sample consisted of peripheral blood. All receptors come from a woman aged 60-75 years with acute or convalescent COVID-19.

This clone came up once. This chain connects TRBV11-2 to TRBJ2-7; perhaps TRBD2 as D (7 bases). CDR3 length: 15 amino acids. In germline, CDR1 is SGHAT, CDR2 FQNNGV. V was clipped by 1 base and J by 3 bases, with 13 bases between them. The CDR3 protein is CASSLGLGGRYEQYF. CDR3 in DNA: TGTGCCAGCAGCTTAGGTCTCGGGGGGCGCTACGAGCAGTACTTC.

CDR3 residues: CASSHRGQPQHF. The CDR3 nucleotides read TGTGCCAGCAGTCACAGGGGTCAGCCCCAGCATTTT. The chain recombines TRBV3-1 (or the pseudogene TRBV3-2) with TRBJ1-5; 7 bases are shared with TRBD1. The CDR3 spans 12 residues. J was trimmed by 6 bases and V by 6 bases; bases with no gene match: 2. Germline V gives CDR1 LGHDT, CDR2 YNNKEL (reference sequence).

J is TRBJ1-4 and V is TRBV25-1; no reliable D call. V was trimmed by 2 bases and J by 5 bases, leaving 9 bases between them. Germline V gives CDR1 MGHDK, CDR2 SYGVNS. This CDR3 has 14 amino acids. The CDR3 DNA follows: TGTGCCAGCAGTGAAGAGGGTCCGAATGAAAAACTGTTTTTT. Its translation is CASSEEGPNEKLFF.